These 10 T cell receptor beta chains were sequenced from one sample in a study of blood T cell repertoires in COVID-19. TCRdb keeps only in-frame clones here, not all; method: immunoSEQ multiplex PCR. This table holds 350,000 to 400,000 clones, about 90% found once. The sequencing input was PBMCs or T cells enriched from blood (not recorded which). All receptors derive from a woman younger than 45 who had recovered from COVID-19.

V gene TRBV4-1 combines with J gene TRBJ2-2; 9 nucleotides align to TRBD2. V was clipped by 2 bases and J by 6 bases; unmatched bases: 4. This CDR3 has 15 residues. Per the germline V gene, CDR1 is MGHRA and CDR2 is YSYEKL. The CDR3 DNA reads as TGCGCCAGCAGCCAATATAGCGGGAGTCCCGGGGAGCTGTTTTTT. Translating gives CASSQYSGSPGELFF.

The gene calls are TRBV6-5 and TRBJ1-5; TRBD1 matches 8 bases. The CDR3 is 15 amino acids. J lost 1 base, V lost 5 bases, and 4 bases had no gene match. Germline V gene data show CDR1 as MNHEY and CDR2 as SVGAGI. CDR3 in DNA: TGTGCCAGCAGTCCAACAGGGGGAAGCAATCAGCCCCAGCATTTT. This translates into CASSPTGGSNQPQHF.

The chain uses TRBV2 and TRBJ1-2, with 9 bases matching TRBD1. Germline CDR1 is SNHLY and CDR2 is FYNNEI. V was clipped by 7 bases and J by 3 bases; unmatched bases: 6. The CDR3 spans 14 residues. CDR3 DNA: TGTGCCAGCACCCCGGGACAGGGTGACTATGGCTACACCTTC. Residues: CASTPGQGDYGYTF.

This sequence joins TRBV4-2 and TRBJ1-2; D unresolved. Deletions cut 0 bases from V and 5 bases from J, with 22 bases between. This CDR3 contains 18 residues. In germline, CDR1 is LGHNA, CDR2 YNFKEQ. The chain's CDR3 is CASSQDPLQEGSVYGYTF. DNA of the CDR3: TGTGCCAGCAGCCAAGATCCGCTTCAAGAGGGCTCGGTATATGGCTACACCTTC.

V usage is TRBV28 and J usage is TRBJ1-5, with D tentatively TRBD1 (6 bases). The V gene lost 2 bases and the J gene lost 2 bases, with 19 bases spanning the gap. CDR1 MDHEN and CDR2 SYDVKM come from the germline V gene. The CDR3 has 18 amino acids. CDR3 nucleotides: TGTGCCAGCAGTTTAGGTAACGCCGGGACATGGGGCAATCAGCCCCAGCATTTT. This gives the protein CASSLGNAGTWGNQPQHF.

A few counts support this clone. The CDR3 DNA reads TGTGCCAGCAGCTTGGCGTTGGGTCAGGAGGGTAATGGCTACACCTTC. Residues: CASSLALGQEGNGYTF. The rearrangement joins TRBV5-5 to TRBJ1-2; D unclear. Germline V gives CDR1 SGHKS, CDR2 YYEKEE (reference sequence). Trimming left V 0 bases short and J 6 bases short, with 18 bases between. The CDR3 is made up of 16 amino acids.

The CDR3 is CASSQDGEVTEAFF. CDR3 DNA sequence: TGTGCCAGCAGCCAAGACGGTGAGGTGACTGAAGCTTTCTTT. This rearrangement joins TRBV3-1 (or the pseudogene TRBV3-2) to TRBJ1-1; D uncertain. The length of the CDR3 is 14 residues. V dropped 0 bases and J dropped 5 bases, with 10 bases sitting between them. Per germline, CDR1 LGHDT and CDR2 YNNKEL (reference sequence).

The V call is TRBV4-2, the J call TRBJ2-5; 8 nucleotides align to TRBD1. The CDR3 runs 16 residues. Germline V gene data show CDR1 as LGHNA and CDR2 as YNFKEQ. After removal of 0 bases from V and 4 bases from J, the junction contained 7 bases not matched to a gene. The CDR3: CASSQEVRGRSETQYF. CDR3 nucleotides: TGTGCCAGCAGCCAAGAGGTCAGGGGGCGGTCAGAGACCCAGTACTTC.

The CDR3 DNA reads TGCAGCGTGAACAGGGGAACAGGACAAGAGACCCAGTACTTC. Translating gives CSVNRGTGQETQYF. The chain recombines TRBV29-1 with TRBJ2-5, with 7 bases lining up with TRBD1. Germline CDR1 and CDR2: SQVTM and ANQGSEA. Trimming at V came to 6 bases and at J to 2 bases, leaving 9 bases not matched to a gene. This CDR3 contains 14 residues.

For this clone: Other nucleotide sequences in the sample specify the same CDR3. J is TRBJ2-7 and V is TRBV28; D unresolved. The CDR3 extends over 12 amino acids. Trimming removed 5 bases at V and 1 base at J, with 6 bases between. The germline gives CDR1 MDHEN, CDR2 SYDVKM. CDR3 nucleotides: TGTGCCAGCAGTCCTCTTTCCTACGAGCAGTACTTC. It yields the protein CASSPLSYEQYF.